Below, 22 T cell receptor beta chains from the same sample are listed, as sequenced in a study of blood T cell repertoires in COVID-19. TCRdb's copy holds only in-frame clones and misses some; the assay was immunoSEQ multiplex PCR. Of about 150,000 clones in the sample, more than 75% were seen once. The sample consisted of peripheral blood. The receptors shown here come from a woman aged 55-69 years with COVID-19, enrolled during active disease.

The chain has TRBV20-1 and TRBJ1-1; D might be TRBD1 (5 bases). V dropped 3 bases and J dropped 4 bases, with 21 bases sitting between them. Germline V CDR1 and CDR2: DFQATT, SNEGSKA (reference sequence). CDR3 length: 16 residues. Written as DNA, the CDR3 is TGCAGTGCTAGTAGGCAGGGCTTCACCGGCGGCACTGAAGCTTTCTTT. It specifies CSASRQGFTGGTEAFF.

V usage is TRBV12-3 or TRBV12-4 and J usage is TRBJ1-2, with D tentatively TRBD1 (6 bases). The CDR3 has 13 residues. Trimming pared 6 bases from V and 4 bases from J, leaving 12 bases between. DNA for the CDR3: TGTGCCAGCAGCCAGGACAGCCTCTATGGCTACACCTTC. It is translated as CASSQDSLYGYTF.

The count of this clone is one. The chain links TRBV7-9 to TRBJ1-4; possible D gene TRBD1, 5 bases. The CDR3 loop spans 14 amino acids. Germline values: CDR1 SEHNR, CDR2 FQNEAQ (reference sequence). V was shortened by 2 bases and J by 7 bases, with 11 bases between the two germline ends. CDR3 sequence: CASSLSQGGEKLFF. The CDR3 DNA reads as TGTGCCAGCAGCTTAAGTCAGGGAGGTGAAAAACTGTTTTTT.

The count of this clone is one. The genes are TRBV19 and TRBJ1-5, with a possible D match to TRBD1 (6 bases). V was shortened by 5 bases and J by 4 bases, with 15 bases between the two germline ends. CDR3 length: 15 residues. Germline assignment: CDR1 LNHDA and CDR2 SQIVND (reference sequence). The CDR3 DNA follows: TGTGCCAGTAGTTTACAGGGTTGGCCTAATCAGCCCCAGCATTTT. This codes for CASSLQGWPNQPQHF.

CDR3 residues: CASSLAYKTGELFF. The DNA of the CDR3 is TGTGCCAGCAGCTTAGCCTATAAAACCGGGGAGCTGTTTTTT. The V and J genes are TRBV7-3 and TRBJ2-2; D is unclear. The germline V gene has CDR1 SGHTA and CDR2 FQGTGA. Trimming took off 2 bases at V and 5 bases at J, with 9 bases between the two ends. This CDR3 has 14 residues.

This clone was seen a single time. This chain connects TRBV5-4 to TRBJ1-2; 8 nucleotides align to TRBD1. After removal of 0 bases from V and 1 base from J, the junction contained 8 bases not matched to a gene. The germline CDR1 and CDR2 sequences are SGHNT and YYREEE (reference sequence). The CDR3 covers 17 residues. The CDR3 coding sequence is TGTGCCAGCAGCTTGGGGGCAGGGGGCCGACTTAACTATGGCTACACCTTC. Its protein is CASSLGAGGRLNYGYTF.

V and J are TRBV5-1 and TRBJ1-1, with a possible D match to TRBD1 (6 bases). Germline CDR1 SGHRS, CDR2 YFSETQ. The V end was cut by 0 bases, the J end by 6 bases, with 9 bases between. The CDR3 has 13 residues. This chain's CDR3 is CASSLAQGPEAFF. The CDR3 DNA is TGCGCCAGCAGCTTGGCGCAGGGGCCTGAAGCTTTCTTT.

V usage is TRBV18 and J usage is TRBJ2-1; D might be TRBD1 (6 bases). Looked up from germline, CDR1 is KGHSH and CDR2 is LQKENI. There are 14 residues in the CDR3. V was pared by 6 bases and J by 2 bases, with 11 bases between. DNA of the CDR3: TGTGCCAGCTCTGCGGACAGCACCTACAATGAGCAGTTCTTC. Translated: CASSADSTYNEQFF.

J is TRBJ1-2 and V is TRBV6-5; the match to TRBD1 covers 12 bases. Germline lookup yields CDR1 MNHEY and CDR2 SVGAGI. This CDR3 spans 14 amino acids. The trim removed 0 bases at V and 8 bases at J, leaving 1 base unmatched. The CDR3 loop reads CASSYSGQGAGYTF. The CDR3 region has the DNA TGTGCCAGCAGTTACTCGGGACAGGGGGCCGGCTACACCTTC.

The chain links TRBV4-2 to TRBJ2-3; 10 nucleotides align to TRBD1. This CDR3 has 17 residues. CDR1 LGHNA and CDR2 YNFKEQ come from the germline V gene. V dropped 1 base and J dropped 4; count of bases not matched to a gene: 8. The CDR3: CASSQGPGTGAPDTQYF. The CDR3 DNA is TGTGCCAGCAGCCAAGGCCCCGGGACAGGGGCTCCAGATACGCAGTATTTT.

This clone was counted a few times. This sequence joins TRBV19 and TRBJ1-5; D remains unclear. Germline V lookup: CDR1 LNHDA, CDR2 SQIVND (reference sequence). The CDR3 extends over 13 amino acids. V lost 1 base, J lost 7 bases, and 8 bases lay in between. The CDR3 sequence is CASSIAAGQPQHF. CDR3 nucleotides: TGTGCCAGTAGTATAGCGGCGGGGCAGCCCCAGCATTTT. The full variable domain, in which reference TRBV19 and TRBJ1-5 provide the parts outside the CDR3, is DGGITQSPKYLFRKEGQNVTLSCEQNLNHDAMYWYRQDPGQGLRLIYYSQIVNDFQKGDIAEGYSVSREKKESFPLTVTSAQKNPTAFYLCASSIAAGQPQHFGDGTRLSIL.

The chain couples TRBV18 to TRBJ1-1, with 8 bases fitting TRBD1. With 4 bases clipped from V and 3 bases from J, the junction kept 7 bases outside the gene matches. CDR3 length: 15 residues. Germline values: CDR1 KGHSH, CDR2 LQKENI. CDR3 residues: CASSLSQGVDTEAFF. CDR3 sequence (DNA): TGTGCCAGCTCACTGTCACAGGGGGTTGACACTGAAGCTTTCTTT.

The chain carries TRBV19 and TRBJ1-3, with TRBD1 matching 7 bases. Germline V gene sequence: CDR1 LNHDA, CDR2 SQIVND (reference sequence). CDR3 length: 16 residues. J was trimmed by 0 bases and V by 6 bases; bases with no gene match: 8. CDR3 region: CASSRDSAGSGNTIYF. In DNA, the CDR3 is TGTGCCAGTAGCAGGGACAGCGCCGGCTCTGGAAACACCATATATTTT.

This sequence joins TRBV5-5 and TRBJ1-3; a weak D match, TRBD1 (5 bases). The germline CDR1 and CDR2 sequences are SGHKS and YYEKEE (reference sequence). Deletions cut 4 bases from V and 3 bases from J, with 14 bases between. The CDR3 totals 15 residues. CDR3 in DNA: TGTGCCAGCAGCCCCACCTGGGGGGGTGGAAACACCATATATTTT. Its translation: CASSPTWGGGNTIYF.

This chain joins TRBV3-1 (or the pseudogene TRBV3-2) and TRBJ1-2, with D possibly matching TRBD1 (5 bases). CDR3 size: 16 residues. Germline loops: CDR1 LGHDT, CDR2 YNNKEL (reference sequence). Trimming removed 2 bases from V and 0 bases from J, with 13 bases in between. The CDR3 nucleotides read TGTGCCAGCAGCCAACACCCGGGGGGGACTAACTATGGCTACACCTTC. It specifies CASSQHPGGTNYGYTF.

The chain employs TRBV5-1 and TRBJ1-2; TRBD1 aligns across 7 bases. Germline values: CDR1 SGHRS, CDR2 YFSETQ. Trimming cost V 7 bases and J 2 bases; bases outside gene matches: 8. This CDR3 is 14 amino acids long. CDR3 sequence (DNA): TGCGCCAGCGGGCCCGGGACAGAGAACTATGGCTACACCTTC. It translates to CASGPGTENYGYTF. Combining the CDR3 with reference TRBV5-1 and TRBJ1-2 gives the whole variable domain KAGVTQTPRYLIKTRGQQVTLSCSPISGHRSVSWYQQTPGQGLQFLFEYFSETQRNKGNFPGRFSGRQFSNSRSEMNVSTLELGDSALYLCASGPGTENYGYTFGSGTRLTVV.

J is TRBJ2-7 and V is TRBV10-1, with D possibly being TRBD2 (6 bases). The CDR3 contains 12 residues. V was clipped by 11 bases and J by 3 bases, with 14 bases between them. CDR1 is WNHNN and CDR2 is SYGVQD in the germline V gene (reference sequence). CDR3 DNA: TGCGCCCTCAACCGGAGGGGCTACGAGCAGTACGTC. It yields the protein CALNRRGYEQYV.

V is TRBV24-1 and J is TRBJ1-2, with 9 bases aligning to TRBD1. J was trimmed by 5 bases and V by 4 bases; bases with no gene match: 7. Germline loops: CDR1 KGHDR, CDR2 SFDVKD. This CDR3 is built from 15 residues. The CDR3 is CATSDPGTGRYGYTF. The DNA for the CDR3 is TGTGCCACCAGTGACCCCGGGACAGGGAGGTATGGCTACACCTTC.

The rearrangement joins TRBV14 to TRBJ1-1; D is unresolved. This CDR3 is 13 amino acids long. The germline V and J ends were trimmed by 0 bases and 10 bases, with 12 bases remaining between them. Germline assignment: CDR1 SGHDN and CDR2 FVKESK. The CDR3 sequence: CASSQEFSGRAFF. The CDR3 DNA is TGTGCCAGCAGCCAAGAATTTTCCGGTCGAGCTTTCTTT.

In DNA form, the CDR3 reads TGTGCCAGCAGCGTAGGCAGGGGGCTCACTGAAGCTTTCTTT. Its protein product is CASSVGRGLTEAFF. This chain uses TRBV9 with TRBJ1-1, with TRBD1 identical over 8 bases. The CDR3 covers 14 residues. V dropped 0 bases and J dropped 4; count of bases not matched to a gene: 2. Germline CDR1 and CDR2: SGDLS and YYNGEE.

The chain recombines TRBV5-1 with TRBJ1-6, with TRBD1 identical over 7 bases. The CDR3 extends over 16 amino acids. The V and J ends lost 0 bases and 7 bases, in that order; junction bases with no gene match: 7. From germline, CDR1 is SGHRS and CDR2 YFSETQ. CDR3 bases: TGCGCCAGCAGCTTGGAGGGGGCACAACGAAATTCACCCCTCCACTTT. This encodes CASSLEGAQRNSPLHF.

This clone was found a few times. The rearrangement joins TRBV5-5 to TRBJ1-4, with 7 positions matching TRBD1. With V trimmed by 4 bases and J by 0 bases, 12 bases remained unmatched. The CDR3 contains 18 residues. CDR1 is SGHKS and CDR2 is YYEKEE in the germline V gene (reference sequence). CDR3 in amino acids: CASSARDSVVATNEKLFF. DNA of the CDR3: TGTGCCAGCAGCGCCCGGGACAGCGTAGTTGCAACTAATGAAAAACTGTTTTTT.